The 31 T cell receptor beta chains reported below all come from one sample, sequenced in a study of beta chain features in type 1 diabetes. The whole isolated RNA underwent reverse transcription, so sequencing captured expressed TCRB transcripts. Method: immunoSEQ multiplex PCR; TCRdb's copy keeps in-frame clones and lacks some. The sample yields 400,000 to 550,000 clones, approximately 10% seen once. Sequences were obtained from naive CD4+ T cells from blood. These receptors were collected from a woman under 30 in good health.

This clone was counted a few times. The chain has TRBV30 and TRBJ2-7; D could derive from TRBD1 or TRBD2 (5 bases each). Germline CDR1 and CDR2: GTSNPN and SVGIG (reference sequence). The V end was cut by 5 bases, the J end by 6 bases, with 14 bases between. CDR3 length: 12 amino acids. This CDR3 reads CAWSRWGFEQYF. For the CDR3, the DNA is TGTGCCTGGTCCAGGTGGGGGTTCGAGCAGTACTTC. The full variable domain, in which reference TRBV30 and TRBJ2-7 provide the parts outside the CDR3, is SQTIHQWPATLVQPVGSPLSLECTVEGTSNPNLYWYRQAAGRGLQLLFYSVGIGQISSEVPQNLSASRPQDRQFILSSKKLLLSDSGFYLCAWSRWGFEQYFGPGTRLTVT.

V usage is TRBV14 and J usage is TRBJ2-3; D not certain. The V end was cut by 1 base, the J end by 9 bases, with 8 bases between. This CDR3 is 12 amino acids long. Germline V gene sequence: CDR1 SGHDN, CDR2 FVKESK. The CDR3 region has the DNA TGTGCCAGCAGCCAAGGTCTGTGGACGCAGTATTTT. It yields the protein CASSQGLWTQYF.

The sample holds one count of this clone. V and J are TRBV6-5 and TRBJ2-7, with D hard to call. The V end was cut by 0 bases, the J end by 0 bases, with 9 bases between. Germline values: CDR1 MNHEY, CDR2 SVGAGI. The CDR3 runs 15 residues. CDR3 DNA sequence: TGTGCCAGCAGTTACTCTGACGGTAGCTCCTACGAGCAGTACGTC. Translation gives CASSYSDGSSYEQYV.

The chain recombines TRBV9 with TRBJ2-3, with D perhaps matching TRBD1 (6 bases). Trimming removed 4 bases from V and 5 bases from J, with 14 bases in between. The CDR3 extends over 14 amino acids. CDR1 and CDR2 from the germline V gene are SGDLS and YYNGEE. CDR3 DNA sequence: TGTGCCAGCAGCCCCCCCGGGACACGAGATACGCAGTATTTT. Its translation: CASSPPGTRDTQYF.

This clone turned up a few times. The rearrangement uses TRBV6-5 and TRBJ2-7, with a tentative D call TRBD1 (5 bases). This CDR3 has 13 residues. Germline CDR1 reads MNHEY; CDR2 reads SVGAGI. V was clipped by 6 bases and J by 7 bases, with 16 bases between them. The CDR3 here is CASSKTPKGEQYV. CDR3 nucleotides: TGTGCCAGCAGCAAAACACCTAAGGGGGAGCAGTACGTC.

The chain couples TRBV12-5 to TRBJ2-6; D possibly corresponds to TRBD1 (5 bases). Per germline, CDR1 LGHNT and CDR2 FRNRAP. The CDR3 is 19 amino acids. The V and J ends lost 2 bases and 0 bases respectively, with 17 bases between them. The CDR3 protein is CASGLPSKTDISGANVLTF. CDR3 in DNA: TGTGCTAGTGGTTTGCCCTCGAAGACAGATATCTCTGGGGCCAACGTCCTGACTTTC.

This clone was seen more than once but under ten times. The CDR3 loop reads CASSYQFRGSNQPQHF. CDR3 sequence (DNA): TGTGCCAGCAGTTACCAGTTCCGCGGGAGCAATCAGCCCCAGCATTTT. The chain recombines TRBV6-6 with TRBJ1-5; D gene unclear. This CDR3 contains 16 residues. Germline CDR1 MNHNY, CDR2 SVGAGI (reference sequence). The V and J ends lost 2 bases and 1 base respectively, with 12 bases between them.

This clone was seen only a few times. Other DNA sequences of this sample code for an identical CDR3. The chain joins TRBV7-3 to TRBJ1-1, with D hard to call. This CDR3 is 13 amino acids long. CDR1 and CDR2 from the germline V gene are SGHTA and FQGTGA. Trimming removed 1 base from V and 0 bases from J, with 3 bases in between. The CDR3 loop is CASSLSVNTEAFF. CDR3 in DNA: TGTGCCAGCAGCTTAAGCGTGAACACTGAAGCTTTCTTT.

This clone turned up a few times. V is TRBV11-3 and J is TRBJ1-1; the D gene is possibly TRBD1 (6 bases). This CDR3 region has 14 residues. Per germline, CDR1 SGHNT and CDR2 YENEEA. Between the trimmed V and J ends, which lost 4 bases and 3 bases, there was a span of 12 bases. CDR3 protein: CASSSREGDTEAFF. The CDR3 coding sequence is TGTGCCAGCAGCTCCAGGGAGGGGGACACTGAAGCTTTCTTT. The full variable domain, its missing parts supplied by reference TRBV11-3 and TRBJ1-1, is EAGVVQSPRYKIIEKKQPVAFWCNPISGHNTLYWYLQNLGQGPELLIRYENEEAVDDSQLPKDRFSAERLKGVDSTLKIQPAELGDSAVYLCASSSREGDTEAFFGQGTRLTVV.

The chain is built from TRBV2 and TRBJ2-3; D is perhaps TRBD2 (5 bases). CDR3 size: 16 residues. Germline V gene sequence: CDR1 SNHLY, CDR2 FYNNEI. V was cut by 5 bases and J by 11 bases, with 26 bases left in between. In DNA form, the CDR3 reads TGTGCCAGCAGTCCCGTCCCTCTTGCGAGGGAGATGGGGCAGTATTTT. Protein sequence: CASSPVPLAREMGQYF. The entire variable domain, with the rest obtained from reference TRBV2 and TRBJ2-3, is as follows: EPEVTQTPSHQVTQMGQEVILRCVPISNHLYFYWYRQILGQKVEFLVSFYNNEISEKSEIFDDQFSVERPDGSNFTLKIRSTKLEDSAMYFCASSPVPLAREMGQYFGPGTRLTVL.

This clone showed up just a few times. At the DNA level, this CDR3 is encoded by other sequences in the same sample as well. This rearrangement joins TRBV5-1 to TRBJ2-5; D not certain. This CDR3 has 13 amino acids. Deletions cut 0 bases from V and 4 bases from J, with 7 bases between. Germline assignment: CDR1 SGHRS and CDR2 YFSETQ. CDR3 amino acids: CASSLGSGETQYF. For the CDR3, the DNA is TGCGCCAGCAGCTTGGGCAGTGGAGAGACCCAGTACTTC.

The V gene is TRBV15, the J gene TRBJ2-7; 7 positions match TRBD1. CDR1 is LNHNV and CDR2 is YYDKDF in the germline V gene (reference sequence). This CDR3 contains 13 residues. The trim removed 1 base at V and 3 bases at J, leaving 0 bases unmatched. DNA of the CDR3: TGTGCCACCAGCAGAGGGGACAGCTACGAGCAGTACGTC. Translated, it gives CATSRGDSYEQYV.

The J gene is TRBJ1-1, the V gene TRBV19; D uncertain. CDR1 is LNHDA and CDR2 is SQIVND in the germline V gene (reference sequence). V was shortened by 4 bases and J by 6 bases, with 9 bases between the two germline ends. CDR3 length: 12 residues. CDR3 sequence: CASSRDGAEAFF. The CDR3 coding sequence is TGTGCCAGTAGTAGGGATGGCGCTGAAGCTTTCTTT.

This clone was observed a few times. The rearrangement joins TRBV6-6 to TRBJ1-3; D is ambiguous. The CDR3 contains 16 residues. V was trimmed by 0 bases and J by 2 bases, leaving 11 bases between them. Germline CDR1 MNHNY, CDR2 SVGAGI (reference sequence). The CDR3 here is CASSYSVRAAGNTIYF. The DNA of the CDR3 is TGTGCCAGCAGTTACTCGGTTCGGGCAGCTGGAAACACCATATATTTT.

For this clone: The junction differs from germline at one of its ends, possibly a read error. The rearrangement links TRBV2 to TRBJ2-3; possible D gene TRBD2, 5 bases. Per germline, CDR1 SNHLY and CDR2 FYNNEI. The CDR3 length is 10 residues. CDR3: CASGEGTQYF. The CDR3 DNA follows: TGTGCCAGCGGTGAGGGTACGCAGTATTTT.

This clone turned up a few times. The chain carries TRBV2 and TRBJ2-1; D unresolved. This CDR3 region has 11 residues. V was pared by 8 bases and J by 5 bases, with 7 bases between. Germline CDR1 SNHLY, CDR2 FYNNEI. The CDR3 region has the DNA TGTGCCAGCCGTTACCACAATGAGCAGTTCTTC. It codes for CASRYHNEQFF.

CDR3 residues: CASSHGLQAFF. CDR3 DNA: TGTGCCAGCAGCCACGGACTACAAGCTTTCTTT. The chain joins TRBV14 to TRBJ1-1; no firm D call. This CDR3 is built from 11 residues. The V gene lost 3 bases and the J gene lost 9 bases, with 8 bases spanning the gap. The germline V gene has CDR1 SGHDN and CDR2 FVKESK. Looking up the rest from reference TRBV14 and TRBJ1-1 gives the full variable domain: EAGVTQFPSHSVIEKGQTVTLRCDPISGHDNLYWYRRVMGKEIKFLLHFVKESKQDESGMPNNRFLAERTGGTYSTLKVQPAELEDSGVYFCASSHGLQAFFGQGTRLTVV.

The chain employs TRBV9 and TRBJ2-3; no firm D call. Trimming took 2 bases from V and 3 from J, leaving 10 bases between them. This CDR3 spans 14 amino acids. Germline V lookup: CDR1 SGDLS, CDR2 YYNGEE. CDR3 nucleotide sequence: TGTGCCAGCAGCGTTCCCCCCTATACAGATACGCAGTATTTT. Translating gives CASSVPPYTDTQYF.

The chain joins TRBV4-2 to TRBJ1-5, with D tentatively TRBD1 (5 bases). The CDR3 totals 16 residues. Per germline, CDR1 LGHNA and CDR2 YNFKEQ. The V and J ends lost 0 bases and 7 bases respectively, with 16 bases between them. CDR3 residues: CASSQDVWGTRQPQHF. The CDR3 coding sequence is TGTGCCAGCAGCCAAGATGTGTGGGGGACGAGGCAGCCCCAGCATTTT.

The CDR3: CASSVYGDTQYF. CDR3 in DNA: TGTGCCAGCAGTGTATACGGAGATACGCAGTATTTT. The genes are TRBV25-1 and TRBJ2-3; D gene unclear. The CDR3 runs to 12 residues. The ends were cut back, 4 bases at V and 5 bases at J, with 7 bases in the middle. Germline CDR1 is MGHDK and CDR2 is SYGVNS.

CDR3 sequence: CASSPRVAGEGEQFF. The CDR3 DNA is TGTGCCAGCAGCCCCCGGGTAGCGGGAGAGGGTGAGCAGTTCTTC. The V gene is TRBV7-9, the J gene TRBJ2-1; TRBD2 aligns across 9 bases. CDR3 length equals 15 residues. V trimming: 5 bases; J trimming: 9 bases; junction bases outside the gene matches: 11. Looked up from germline, CDR1 is SEHNR and CDR2 is FQNEAQ (reference sequence). Combining the CDR3 with reference TRBV7-9 and TRBJ2-1 gives the whole variable domain DTGVSQNPRHKITKRGQNVTFRCDPISEHNRLYWYRQTLGQGPEFLTYFQNEAQLEKSRLLSDRFSAERPKGSFSTLEIQRTEQGDSAMYLCASSPRVAGEGEQFFGPGTRLTVL.

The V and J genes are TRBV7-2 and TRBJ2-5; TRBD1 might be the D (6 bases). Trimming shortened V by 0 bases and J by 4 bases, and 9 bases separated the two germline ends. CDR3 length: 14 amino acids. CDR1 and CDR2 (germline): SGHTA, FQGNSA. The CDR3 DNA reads TGTGCCAGCAGCTTAGCGGGACAACTAGAGACCCAGTACTTC. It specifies CASSLAGQLETQYF.

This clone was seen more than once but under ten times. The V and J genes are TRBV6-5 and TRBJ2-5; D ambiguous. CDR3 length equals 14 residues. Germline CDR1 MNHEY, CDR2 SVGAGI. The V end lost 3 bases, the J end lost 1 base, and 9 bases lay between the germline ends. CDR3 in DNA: TGTGCCAGCAGTTATAGGCAGCGCCAAGAGACCCAGTACTTC. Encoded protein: CASSYRQRQETQYF.

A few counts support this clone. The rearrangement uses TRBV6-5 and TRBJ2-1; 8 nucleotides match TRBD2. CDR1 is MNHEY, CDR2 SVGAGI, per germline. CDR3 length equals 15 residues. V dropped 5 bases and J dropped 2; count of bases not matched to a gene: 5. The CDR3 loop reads CASSRAGAPYNEQFF. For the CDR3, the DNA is TGTGCCAGCAGTCGAGCGGGAGCGCCCTACAATGAGCAGTTCTTC.

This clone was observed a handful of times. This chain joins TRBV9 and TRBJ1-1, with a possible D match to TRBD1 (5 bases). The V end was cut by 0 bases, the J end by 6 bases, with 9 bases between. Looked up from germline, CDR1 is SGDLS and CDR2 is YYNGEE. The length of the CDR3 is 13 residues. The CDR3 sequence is CASSVAGGSEAFF. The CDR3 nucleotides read TGTGCCAGCAGCGTAGCTGGGGGGTCTGAAGCTTTCTTT.

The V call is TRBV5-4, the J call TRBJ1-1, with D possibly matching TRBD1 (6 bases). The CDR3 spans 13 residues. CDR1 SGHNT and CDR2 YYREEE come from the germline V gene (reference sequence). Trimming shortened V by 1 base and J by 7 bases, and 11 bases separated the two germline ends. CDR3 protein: CASSLFRDIEAFF. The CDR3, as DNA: TGTGCCAGCAGCTTGTTTCGGGACATTGAAGCTTTCTTT. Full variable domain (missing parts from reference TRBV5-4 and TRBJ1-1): ETGVTQSPTHLIKTRGQQVTLRCSSQSGHNTVSWYQQALGQGPQFIFQYYREEENGRGNFPPRFSGLQFPNYSSELNVNALELDDSALYLCASSLFRDIEAFFGQGTRLTVV.

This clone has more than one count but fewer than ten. Here the CDR3 DNA reads TGTGCCAGCAGGGCGCGGACAGGGGCCACAGATACGCAGTATTTT. Translated: CASRARTGATDTQYF. V is TRBV27 and J is TRBJ2-3, with 9 bases matching TRBD1. The length of the CDR3 is 15 residues. V was clipped by 6 bases and J by 2 bases; unmatched bases: 6. Germline assignment: CDR1 MNHEY and CDR2 SMNVEV (reference sequence).

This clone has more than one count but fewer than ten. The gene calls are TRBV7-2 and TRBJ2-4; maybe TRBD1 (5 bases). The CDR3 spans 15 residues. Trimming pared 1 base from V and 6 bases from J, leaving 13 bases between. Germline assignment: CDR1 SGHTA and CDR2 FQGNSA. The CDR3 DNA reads TGTGCCAGCAGCTTAGAGAGGACAATTACAAACATTCAGTACTTC. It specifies CASSLERTITNIQYF.

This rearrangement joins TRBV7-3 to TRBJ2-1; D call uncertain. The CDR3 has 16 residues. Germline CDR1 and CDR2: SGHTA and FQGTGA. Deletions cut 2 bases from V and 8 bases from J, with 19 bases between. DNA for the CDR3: TGTGCCAGCAGCTTAGGCGTTGGCAGGCTGTTCGATGAGCAGTTCTTC. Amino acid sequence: CASSLGVGRLFDEQFF.

The CDR3 loop reads CASSLAIIRDKPSGYTF. The CDR3 DNA follows: TGTGCCAGCAGCTTAGCTATTATCCGGGACAAGCCCTCTGGCTACACCTTC. The genes are TRBV7-8 and TRBJ1-2; weak D call: TRBD1 (6 bases). The V end was cut by 0 bases, the J end by 7 bases, with 21 bases between. Germline assignment: CDR1 SGHVS and CDR2 FQNEAQ. This CDR3 has 17 residues.

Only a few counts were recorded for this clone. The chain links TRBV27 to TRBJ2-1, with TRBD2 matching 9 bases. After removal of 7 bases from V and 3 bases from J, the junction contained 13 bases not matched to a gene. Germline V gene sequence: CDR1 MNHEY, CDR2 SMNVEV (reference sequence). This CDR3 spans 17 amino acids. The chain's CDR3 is CASKALAGTLFYNEQFF. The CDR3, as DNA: TGTGCCAGCAAGGCTCTAGCGGGAACGCTTTTCTACAATGAGCAGTTCTTC.